This TCR beta chain was sequenced for a study of cytomegalovirus exposure and HLA in healthy donors (dated by TCRdb to about 2017). Describing the broader study: According to an earlier analysis of around 600 of the donors, 200 million or so T cells yielded some 110 million unique TCR beta sequences and less than 300 Gb of sequence data. An early release that covered 640 HLA-typed donors contained around 300 gigabases of sequencing data and about 84 million unique TCR sequences. The genetic ancestry cluster associated with self-reported Caucasian donors included 81% of the approximately 410 genotyped donors. The study aimed to test whether signatures of past pathogen exposure could be identified by cataloging public T cell receptors. Using immunosequencing, the study profiled T cell repertoires from about 610 subjects and related those repertoires to cytomegalovirus serostatus. In addition to the first cohort of 666 subjects, a separate validation cohort of about 120 different subjects was used. The study combined high-throughput TCR immunosequencing, statistical association of individual TCRs with disease status, and machine learning to predict cytomegalovirus infection status. A later analysis re-analyzed previously published TCR beta repertoires from 660 or so donors and added high-resolution HLA genotyping to study TCR occurrence patterns. Rather than drawing on any new phenotypic data, the later analysis identified candidate immune exposures from TCR beta sequences and the way those sequences occurred across donors. An earlier analysis of approximately 500 of the donors applied high-throughput TCR beta sequencing to assess whether each TCR beta V gene segment acted as functional or pseudogenic. Donor age, sex, ethnicity and CMV serostatus were collected together with the repertoire data. A later genetic analysis took genome-wide SNP genotypes for about 65% of the 666 donors and used that subset as a discovery cohort. All discovery cohort repertoires had been generated using a single sequencing platform. HLA typing covered class I and class II loci at four-digit resolution. The number of typed donors differed by locus: about 620-640 for A, B, C, DRB1 and DQB1; 500 to 550 for DQA1; approximately 600 for DPA1; and some 430 for DPB1. Because of strong linkage in the cohort, a handful of DR-DQ haplotypes were treated as single units for association and clustering. Among about 400 genotyped donors of the cohort, an average of approximately 200,000 unique TCR beta nucleotide sequences was sequenced per donor, of which about 19% were non-productive. What the study reported, not specific to this receptor: Several of the top co-occurrence clusters appeared to be linked to parvovirus B19, influenza, CMV and Epstein-Barr virus, according to a later analysis. Roughly uniform sequencing depth across donors was assumed in presence/absence analyses, although this assumption may not hold. According to a later analysis, TCR association rates differed among HLA loci, with DRB1 alleles showing the most associated TCRs and HLA-C alleles showing the fewest. When HLA alleles, especially DR and DQ, strongly co-occurred, TCR associations were difficult to assign to individual alleles. A later analysis associated about 16,000 TCR beta sequences with specific HLA alleles at a false discovery rate of 0.05. Compared with the roughly 720-donor mean, donors in an Asian-associated ancestry cluster had fewer N-insertions in productive TCRs, according to a later genetic analysis. In both the original and validation cohorts, the classifier was reported to diagnose cytomegalovirus status with high specificity and sensitivity. Because counts were too low, roughly 17 rarely observed V segments, including chromosome 9 orphons, were left out of the earlier analysis of about 500 of the donors. This cohort had only TCR beta chains sequenced, and the lack of alpha or paired-chain data limited which features could be detected. In vitro tests confirmed that a few of the cytomegalovirus-associated TCR beta chains recognize cytomegalovirus antigens. An association between a missense DCLRE1C variant and V-gene and J-gene trimming of TCR beta chains was found in a later genetic analysis and replicated in an independent cohort. Broadly in line with IMGT annotations, most TCR beta V segments showed up in productive rearrangements about 87% or about 30% of the time in an earlier analysis of 450 to 600 of the donors. A total of 150 or so TCR beta chains were listed by the study as associated with cytomegalovirus. For the cohort, immune exposure information was limited to CMV serostatus. A cluster of highly shared sequence variants was judged likely to represent a technical artifact of the sequencing pipeline. Linkage disequilibrium might explain the correlated functional status among segregating V segments, but an unknown experimental factor could not be ruled out. A later analysis found that HLA-associated TCR beta chains were more clonally expanded and had lower generation probabilities than equally common non-associated chains. Most CMV-associated TCR beta chains appeared to be HLA-restricted in a later analysis, and the HLA associations seemed to be driven largely by CMV exposure. Because the 87-base-pair reads could not distinguish some IMGT-functional V segments, including TRBV6-2 and TRBV6-3, those segments were excluded. According to the authors, the approach could potentially be generalized to other disease states and immunological phenotypes. A further reported finding was that TCR beta sequences accurately predicted the HLA-A and HLA-B alleles for most subjects in the first cohort. Because some donors lacked HLA typing at each locus, the association tests relied only on the typed subset. Most TCR sequences were observed very rarely across donors, whereas some public TCRs were present in many individuals.

V loses 11 bases at its end and J loses 4 bases; junction bases beyond the gene matches: 7. The CDR3 runs 13 residues from the cysteine to the phenylalanine. Only CDR3 DNA remains: 39 bases, in frame from the first base. CDR1 and CDR2 (ENHRY, SYGVKD) derive from the germline V gene. The cohort was made up of approximately 700 healthy bone marrow donors. Cohort members were all nominally healthy when sampled, although unrecorded immune exposures were likely present. The donor tested CMV seropositive and was one of the 289 seropositive cohort members. Every donor gave a peripheral blood sample, and the peripheral blood mononuclear cells from that sample were used for TCR beta sequencing. The Qiagen DNeasy Blood Extraction Kit was used to extract genomic DNA from the blood cell samples. Libraries were made using the immunoSEQ multiplex PCR assay. For the multiplex PCR, a mixture combining 60 forward primers for TCR Vbeta segments and 13 reverse primers for TCR Jbeta segments was used. Amplification of the CDR3 region of rearranged TCR beta genes was performed with a multiplex PCR assay on genomic DNA. The Illumina HiSeq System was used to sequence the amplified TCR beta libraries as 87-base-pair reads. On the authors' methods: Across the 500 to 850 repertoires, a later analysis counted tens of millions of unique TCR beta chains, approximately 10 million of which were shared by at least two donors. Raw reads were error-corrected and collapsed into unique sequences by a nearest-neighbor algorithm in which closely related sequences were merged to remove PCR and sequencing errors. To assign V, D and J gene segments, CDR3 sequences were aligned to IMGT reference sequences. For a sequence to be retained, at least a six-nucleotide match to both a V gene segment and a J gene segment was required. A rearrangement was called productive if the CDR3 had no stop codons and remained in frame with V and J, and every other rearrangement was called non-productive. CDR3 was defined by IMGT convention, running from the second conserved V-encoded cysteine to the conserved J-encoded phenylalanine. The earlier analysis of roughly 590 of the donors excluded sequences that lacked an unambiguous match to a single V gene segment. An earlier analysis of roughly 590 of the donors called V segments functional above 56.7% productive rearrangements and segregating when the between-donor standard deviation exceeded 5%. A statistical classification framework was built to diagnose cytomegalovirus status from the catalog of TCR beta chain sequences. A later analysis assigned V and J genes by comparing TCR nucleotide sequences with IMGT/GENE-DB human TR gene sequences. A later analysis assigned CDR3 sequences and most-parsimonious VDJ recombination scenarios with the TCRdist pipeline. In a later analysis, every TCR beta chain was defined by the combination of its CDR3 amino acid sequence and its V-gene family, and reads without a unique V-gene family were dropped. As a way to deal with suspected cross-contamination and a sequencing artifact, a later analysis dropped 450 to 600 nucleotide sequences that were highly shared and had low generation probability. For each public chain, a later analysis derived a clonal expansion index from normalized ranks of inferred template counts within each repertoire. In a later analysis, generation probabilities were computed with a VDJ recombination model fitted to out-of-frame rearrangements, and the resulting probabilities were checked against IGoR. Hypergeometric tests were used in a later analysis to score TCR-TCR, TCR-HLA and TCR-CMV co-occurrence, with a repertoire-size bias correction applied to the TCR pairs. In a later analysis, false discovery rates were estimated by permuting HLA or CMV assignments 20 times. In a later analysis, co-occurring TCRs were grouped with DBSCAN, and TCRdist sequence similarity was added when clustering was performed within HLA-allele-positive subsets. For co-occurrence clustering, repertoires with fewer than 30,000 or more than 120,000 public chains were excluded, along with roughly five repertoires with anomalous nucleotide sharing. The immuneACCESS repertoire file appears here via TCRdb, limited to in-frame rearrangements. These files lack a portion of the clones; in checked studies, under half of the deficit traces to unresolved V genes, and the cause of the others is not known. That table supplies the V and J calls and clone size; D and trimming were determined from the DNA. The sample contains 120,000 or so clones, roughly 84% of them found a single time. Around 5.9% of the sample goes to the ten largest clones.

A word on this clone: Its binding antigen is unknown. There are no base qualities to consult, and no much larger clone falls within one base.

The sample consisted of PBMCs. The receptor's source is a man aged 25-45 years in good health and CMV-seropositive. Here the chain combines TRBV10-3 and TRBJ2-3; 9 of the junction bases match TRBD1. The CDR3 protein is CASGQGLSDTQYF. The sequenced DNA: TGTGCCTCAGGACAGGGGCTATCAGATACGCAGTATTTT.